The rows below give T cell receptor beta chains drawn from one sample of a study of Ad26.COV2.S vaccination and SARS-CoV-2 variants. Profiled with immunoSEQ multiplex PCR; TCRdb holds only in-frame clones, not every one. The sample has approximately 350,000 clones, around 87% seen once. The sample in question was peripheral blood, obtained in a trial of Ad26.COV2.S vaccine versus placebo. These receptor sequences come from a person between 18 and 60 years old who received the Ad26.COV2.S COVID-19 vaccine or a placebo. The CDR3 runs from the conserved cysteine through the conserved F or W. A D gene is named only where the DNA matches it firmly. For some rows the clone size is stated as once, few or many, or as a class when expanded; others skip it.

j_call	v_call	d_call	clone_size	cdr3_nt	cdr3_aa
TRBJ2-3	TRBV7-9	TRBD1	-	TGTGCCAGCAGCAGAGGGGGCAACAAGGATACGCAGTATTTT	CASSRGGNKDTQYF
TRBJ1-1	TRBV30	-	-	TGTGCCTGGAGTGGGGCAGGGGATGTTATCACTGAAGCTTTCTTT	CAWSGAGDVITEAFF
TRBJ1-3	TRBV4-3	-	-	TGCGCCAGCAGCCACGACACCGGGAGTGGAAACACCATATATTTT	CASSHDTGSGNTIYF
TRBJ2-7	TRBV7-2	-	-	TGTGCCAGCAGCTTAGGTTCAGGTACCTCCTACGAGCAGTACTTC	CASSLGSGTSYEQYF
TRBJ1-2	TRBV15	TRBD1	-	TGTGCCACCGGCGGGACAGGCGGGGGCTACACCTTC	CATGGTGGGYTF
TRBJ2-5	TRBV4-1	-	-	TGCGCCAGCAGCCAAGTATTGGGGGTCCAAGAGACCCAGTACTTC	CASSQVLGVQETQYF
TRBJ1-1	TRBV7-7	-	-	TGTGCTAGCAGCCTCTCCGAGAACACTGAAGCTTTCTTT	CASSLSENTEAFF
TRBJ2-3	TRBV19	-	-	TGTGCCAGTAGTATTGCTCGAGGGGATACGCAGTATTTT	CASSIARGDTQYF
TRBJ2-1	TRBV12-3/TRBV12-4	-	-	TGTGCCAGCAGGGGGAGCTCCTACAATGAGCAGTTCTTC	CASRGSSYNEQFF
TRBJ1-1	TRBV7-9	TRBD1	once	TGTGCCAGCAGCTTAGCGACGGGACAGGGTTTAGAAGCTTTCTTT	CASSLATGQGLEAFF
TRBJ2-2	TRBV5-1	-	-	TGCGCCAGCAGCTTGGCCCCGGATCTTTCCGGGGAGCTGTTTTTT	CASSLAPDLSGELFF
TRBJ2-3	TRBV10-1	TRBD2	-	TGCGCCAGCAGCCTATTAGGACTAGCGGGGTCCGGGAGGACGCAGTATTTT	CASSLLGLAGSGRTQYF
TRBJ2-7	TRBV5-6	-	-	TGTGCCAGCAGCCACACACGCATGGGCAGGACCTACGAGCAGTACTTC	CASSHTRMGRTYEQYF
TRBJ2-7	TRBV7-2	-	-	TGTGCCAGCAGAAATGGGAGGGGGGCCCACCACGAGCAGTACTTC	CASRNGRGAHHEQYF
TRBJ1-3	TRBV4-1	-	-	TGCGCCAGCAGCCAAGAGAGGGTTCAGGAAAACACCATATATTTT	CASSQERVQENTIYF
TRBJ2-7	TRBV27	-	-	TGTGCCAGCAGTCCAGAGGACAGAGCCGCCTACGAGCAGTACTTC	CASSPEDRAAYEQYF
TRBJ2-7	TRBV29-1	-	-	TGCAGCGTTGAAGAAACAAACCTAGGGTACGAGCAGTACTTC	CSVEETNLGYEQYF
TRBJ1-2	TRBV7-2	-	-	TGTGCCAGCAGCTTGGAGGGATATGGCTACACCTTC	CASSLEGYGYTF
TRBJ2-1	TRBV5-1	-	-	TGCGCCAGCAGCTTGGCGGGCGGGGCGGTAAAAAATGAGCAGTTCTTC	CASSLAGGAVKNEQFF
TRBJ2-5	TRBV24-1	TRBD2	-	TGTGCCACCAGTGACCCTAGCGGGGGGGTTGGTGAGACCCAGTACTTC	CATSDPSGGVGETQYF
TRBJ2-5	TRBV18	-	-	TGTGCCAGCTCCCCAGGGATAGAAGAGACCCAGTACTTC	CASSPGIEETQYF
TRBJ2-7	TRBV3-1/TRBV3-2	-	-	TGTGCCAGCAGCCAAGTAGGAGGGGGACGGTCGACCTACGAGCAGTACTTC	CASSQVGGGRSTYEQYF
TRBJ2-5	TRBV3-1/TRBV3-2	-	once	TGTGCCAGCAGCCAAGAAACGGAGGAGACCCAGTACTTC	CASSQETEETQYF
TRBJ2-3	TRBV6-5	-	-	TGTGCCAGCAGTTACTCGGGCTATCTCACAGATACGCAGTATTTT	CASSYSGYLTDTQYF
TRBJ2-6	TRBV23-1	-	-	TGCGCCAGCAGTCAATCCCGCAATACTGGGGCCAACGTCCTGACTTTC	CASSQSRNTGANVLTF
TRBJ2-7	TRBV19	TRBD1	-	TGTGCCAGTAGCATCACCGGGACAGGGACCTACGAGCAGTACTTC	CASSITGTGTYEQYF
TRBJ1-3	TRBV7-9	-	-	TGTGCCAGCAGCCCCCCCACCCCTGGAAACACCATATATTTT	CASSPPTPGNTIYF
TRBJ2-3	TRBV6-2/TRBV6-3	-	-	TGTGCCAGCAGTTACTCGACAGGGAGGACAGATACGCAGTATTTT	CASSYSTGRTDTQYF
TRBJ2-7	TRBV9	-	-	TGTGCCAGCAGCGTCTCGGATTTATCCGAGCAGTACTTC	CASSVSDLSEQYF
TRBJ2-5	TRBV7-9	-	-	TGTGCCAGCAGCAGGGGGACAACCGTGGGGACCCAGTACTTC	CASSRGTTVGTQYF
TRBJ1-2	TRBV5-1	-	few	TGCGCCAGCAGCTTGGGGCCAGGGGCTAACTATGGCTACACCTTC	CASSLGPGANYGYTF
TRBJ2-3	TRBV18	-	-	TGTGCCAGCTCACCAACAGGGCATCTCTATCGCACAGATACGCAGTATTTT	CASSPTGHLYRTDTQYF
TRBJ2-2	TRBV5-4	TRBD2	-	TGTGCCAGCAGCTTGGTAGCGGGGGGCACCGGGGAGCTGTTTTTT	CASSLVAGGTGELFF
TRBJ2-3	TRBV5-1	-	-	TGCGCCAGCAGCTCTGACAGTTTTCGCACAGATACGCAGTATTTT	CASSSDSFRTDTQYF
TRBJ2-1	TRBV14	-	-	TGTGCCAGCAGCCAAGTCGGGACGATATACAATGAGCAGTTCTTC	CASSQVGTIYNEQFF
TRBJ2-3	TRBV5-1	TRBD2	-	TGCGCCAGCAGCCCTCCAGCGGGGGTAGTCGCAGATACGCAGTATTTT	CASSPPAGVVADTQYF
TRBJ2-3	TRBV5-1	TRBD2	once	TGCGCCAGCAGCCCCGGCGGGGAGGGTACGCAGTATTTT	CASSPGGEGTQYF
TRBJ2-3	TRBV6-5	-	-	TGTGCCAGCATCCTGGGCGCGATCCTCACAGATACGCAGTATTTT	CASILGAILTDTQYF
TRBJ2-6	TRBV18	-	-	TGTGCCAGCTCACTACTCGGGAGTCAAACATCTGGGGCCAACGTCCTGACTTTC	CASSLLGSQTSGANVLTF
TRBJ2-2	TRBV6-5	TRBD1	-	TGTGCCAGCAGTTACTCACAGGGGGCTACCGGGGAGCTGTTTTTT	CASSYSQGATGELFF
TRBJ2-5	TRBV7-2	-	-	TGTGCCAGCAGCTTAGCGTGGGGGCAAGAGACCCAGTACTTC	CASSLAWGQETQYF
TRBJ1-1	TRBV19	-	-	TGTGCCAGTAGCAACTTCGAAACTGAAGCTTTCTTT	CASSNFETEAFF
TRBJ2-7	TRBV15	TRBD1	-	TGTGCCACCAGCTTTACAGGGGACGGGTACGAGCAGTACTTC	CATSFTGDGYEQYF
TRBJ1-1	TRBV20-1	-	-	TGCAGTGCTAGTAGGGGAAGGAGGGTAGGCACTGAAGCTTTCTTT	CSASRGRRVGTEAFF
TRBJ2-3	TRBV4-3	TRBD2	-	TGCGCCAGCAGCCAAGATCGTAGCGGGGGCACAGATACGCAGTATTTT	CASSQDRSGGTDTQYF
TRBJ1-6	TRBV6-2/TRBV6-3	-	once	TGTGCCAGCAGTCCACCGTATGGGGAGGTGCATTCACCCCTCCACTTT	CASSPPYGEVHSPLHF
TRBJ1-3	TRBV6-4	-	few	TGTGCCAGCAGTGACCGGACAGCCAGCTCTGGAAACACCATATATTTT	CASSDRTASSGNTIYF
TRBJ2-2	TRBV5-4	-	-	TGTGCCAGCAGCTACCGGGCCGTGAGGGACACCGGGGAGCTGTTTTTT	CASSYRAVRDTGELFF
TRBJ1-2	TRBV7-9	-	-	TGTGCCAGCAGCTTAGTCCCCCGGACAGACTCTACTAAAGATGGCTACACCTTC	CASSLVPRTDSTKDGYTF
TRBJ2-6	TRBV10-3	-	-	TGTGCCATCTCGGCTGGGGCCAACGTCCTGACTTTC	CAISAGANVLTF